This is a list of T cell receptor beta chains from one sample in a study of T cells in Graves' hyperthyroidism and ophthalmopathy. TCRdb re-called the multiplex PCR reads with MiXCR, one entry per CDR3 protein. The repertoire holds 200,000 or so distinct CDR3 sequences, with 17% as singletons. The sequencing input was blood. Receptors originate from a woman in her 50s with Graves' hyperthyroidism. Both conserved end residues are part of each CDR3. D genes are given only for firm matches. Size is stated for part of the rows, as once, few or many counts, or as a class when the clone is expanded.

>TRBV9|TRBJ2-7|14|NA|few
TGTGCCAGCAGCACCGAAGGGTCGGGGAACGGGCAGTACTTC
CASSTEGSGNGQYF
>TRBV4-1|TRBJ2-1|17|NA|few
TGCGCCAGCAGCCAAGACACCCAGGGGAGCTCCTACAATGAGCAGTTCTTC
CASSQDTQGSSYNEQFF
>TRBV7-6|TRBJ2-3|16|TRBD2|NA
TGTGCCAGCAGCCCCTCCACGGTATTAGCGGGACATACGCAGTATTTT
CASSPSTVLAGHTQYF
>TRBV12-3/TRBV12-4|TRBJ1-3|17|NA|NA
TGTGCCAGCAGTTTAAAGTTCCGGATTAATAATGGAAACACCATATATTTT
CASSLKFRINNGNTIYF
>TRBV27|TRBJ2-1|15|NA|many
TGTGCCAGCAGTACTACCGGGGTTTCCTACAATGAGCAGTTCTTC
CASSTTGVSYNEQFF
>TRBV6-2/TRBV6-3|TRBJ1-2|14|NA|NA
TGTGCCAGCAGCCCCGGGGGGGGTATGGATGGCTACACCTTC
CASSPGGGMDGYTF
>TRBV9|TRBJ2-1|15|TRBD2|few
TGTGCCAGCAGCGCCGGGACTAGGGACTACAATGAGCAGTTCTTC
CASSAGTRDYNEQFF
>TRBV7-8|TRBJ2-4|14|NA|many
TGTGCCAGCAGCTTGGGGGTAGCCAAAAACATTCAGTACTTC
CASSLGVAKNIQYF
>TRBV20-1|TRBJ2-1|13|NA|many
TGCAGTGCTACCGGGGTCTCCTACAATGAGCAGTTCTTC
CSATGVSYNEQFF
>TRBV7-9|TRBJ2-2|15|TRBD2|NA
TGTGCCAGCAGCAAACTAGCGGGAGTGGCCGGGGAGCTGTTTTTT
CASSKLAGVAGELFF
>TRBV30|TRBJ2-1|17|TRBD2|NA
TGTGCCTGGAGAGCGACTAGCGGGAGTATCTCCTACAATGAGCAGTTCTTC
CAWRATSGSISYNEQFF
>TRBV7-6|TRBJ2-1|15|NA|few
TGTGCCAGCAGCTTATTGGCAGGGAACAACAATGAGCAGTTCTTC
CASSLLAGNNNEQFF
>TRBV5-1|TRBJ2-7|14|NA|many
TGCGCCAGCAGCGCCCAGGGGCCCTCCTACGAGCAGTACTTC
CASSAQGPSYEQYF
>TRBV7-2|TRBJ1-6|14|NA|few
TGTGCCAGCAGCTTAGTACAGACTAATTCACCCCTCCACTTT
CASSLVQTNSPLHF
>TRBV7-9|TRBJ2-7|17|TRBD2|many
TGTGCCAGCAGCCCTAGCAGCGTGCTAGCGGGAAAGTACGAGCAGTACTTC
CASSPSSVLAGKYEQYF
>TRBV30|TRBJ2-5|16|TRBD2|NA
TGTGCCTGGAGAGCGACTAGCGGGAGAGTTAAAGAGACCCAGTACTTC
CAWRATSGRVKETQYF
>TRBV28|TRBJ1-2|13|NA|many
TGTGCCAGCAGTTTAAGGAGGGGATATGGCTACACCTTC
CASSLRRGYGYTF
>TRBV20-1|TRBJ2-3|14|TRBD2|few
TGCAGTGCTAGAACTAGCGGGATTTTGAATACGCAGTATTTT
CSARTSGILNTQYF
>TRBV27|TRBJ1-2|13|NA|many
TGTGCCAGCACCAAAGCGGGTGACTATGGCTACACCTTC
CASTKAGDYGYTF
>TRBV27|TRBJ1-1|13|NA|many
TGTGCCAGCAGTTTATCGATCAACACTGAAGCTTTCTTT
CASSLSINTEAFF
>TRBV3-1|TRBJ1-1|14|NA|NA
TGTGCCAGCTACCCGAGGCAGATGAACACTGAAGCCTTCTTT
CASYPRQMNTEAFF
>TRBV20-1|TRBJ2-7|12|NA|few
TGCAGCACCCTAGGTATGGCCTACGAGCAGTACTTC
CSTLGMAYEQYF
>TRBV6-6|TRBJ1-4|14|NA|few
TGTGCCAGCAGTTACTCCCGGGGGCACGAAAAACTGTTTTTT
CASSYSRGHEKLFF
>TRBV11-2|TRBJ2-7|15|TRBD1|few
TGTGCCAGCAGCACCTCCGGGACAGGGGATTACGAGCAGTACTTC
CASSTSGTGDYEQYF
>TRBV6-1|TRBJ1-5|15|TRBD1|few
TGTGCCAGCAGACATACAGGGGGGCCCCATGCTCTCCAGCATTTT
CASRHTGGPHALQHF
>TRBV29-1|TRBJ1-1|12|NA|NA
TGCAGCGTCTCCGAGGGGGGGACTGAAGCTTTCTTT
CSVSEGGTEAFF
>TRBV4-1|TRBJ1-5|14|TRBD1|many
TGCGCCAGCAGCCAAGATACAGGGGACGGGCCCCAGCATTTT
CASSQDTGDGPQHF
>TRBV7-2|TRBJ2-2|14|TRBD1|many
TGTGCCAGCAGCACAGGGGGCACCACCGGGGAGCTGTTTTTT
CASSTGGTTGELFF
>TRBV5-1|TRBJ1-1|16|NA|many
TGCGCCAGCAGCAATGGGGGGGCGGCAGGGACCACTGAAGCTTTCTTT
CASSNGGAAGTTEAFF
>TRBV19|TRBJ1-5|17|NA|NA
TGTGCCAGTAGTACGGGCCCCGGTCTGGGGGGCAATCAGCCCCAGCATTTT
CASSTGPGLGGNQPQHF
>TRBV6-2/TRBV6-3|TRBJ2-4|17|TRBD2|many
TGTGCCAGCGCCAACGCCCCCTCTAGCGGGAGAGGGGACATTCAGTACTTC
CASANAPSSGRGDIQYF
>TRBV20-1|TRBJ2-5|14|TRBD2|many
TGCAGTGCGCCGACTAGCGCCCCCCAAGAGACCCAGTACTTC
CSAPTSAPQETQYF
>TRBV27|TRBJ2-2|12|NA|many
TGTGCCAGCAGTTTCAGCACCGGGGAGCTGTTTTTT
CASSFSTGELFF
>TRBV18|TRBJ2-7|14|NA|few
TGTGCCAGCTCACCACGGGACCTTGGCGGGGAGCAGTACTTC
CASSPRDLGGEQYF
>TRBV24-1|TRBJ1-2|14|NA|many
TGTGCCACCAGTGGGGACAAGGGGACTTCGGGCTACACCTTC
CATSGDKGTSGYTF
>TRBV2|TRBJ2-5|13|NA|NA
TGTGCCAGCAGTCCTGGATGGGGGGGCAAACAGTACTTC
CASSPGWGGKQYF
>TRBV12-3/TRBV12-4|TRBJ1-1|15|TRBD1|many
TGTGCCAGCAGTCGAGGGGACAGGCAGAACACTGAAGCTTTCTTT
CASSRGDRQNTEAFF
>TRBV5-4|TRBJ2-3|11|NA|NA
TGTGCCAGCAGCACGGTGGATACGCAGTATTTT
CASSTVDTQYF
>TRBV12-3/TRBV12-4|TRBJ1-2|14|TRBD1|NA
TGTGCCAGCAGCCAGACCGGGACAGGGGTTGGCTACACCTTC
CASSQTGTGVGYTF
>TRBV5-1|TRBJ2-7|15|TRBD1|NA
TGCGCCAGCAGCCGGACCGGGACAGGGTCCTACGAGCAGTACTTC
CASSRTGTGSYEQYF
>TRBV5-1|TRBJ1-1|13|NA|NA
TGCGCCAGCAGCGTGACAGTTAGTTCTGAAGCTTTCTTT
CASSVTVSSEAFF
>TRBV6-1|TRBJ1-5|13|NA|NA
TGTGCCAGCCGTCGGGGGGAACTTTTGCCCCAGCATTTT
CASRRGELLPQHF
>TRBV5-5|TRBJ2-1|14|TRBD2|many
TGTGCCAGCAGCTTGAGGCTAGCGGACAATGAGCAGTTCTTC
CASSLRLADNEQFF
>TRBV19|TRBJ2-2|15|NA|NA
TGTGCCTCTAGGGGGGGAACGAATCCCACCGGGGAGCTGTTTTTT
CASRGGTNPTGELFF
>TRBV6-1|TRBJ2-1|14|NA|many
TGTGCCAGCAGTTCCCTGGACAGAAACAATGAGCAGTTCTTC
CASSSLDRNNEQFF
>TRBV10-3|TRBJ1-1|15|TRBD1|many
TGTGCCATCAGTGAGTCCGGGGGACAGATACTTGAAGCTTTCTTT
CAISESGGQILEAFF
>TRBV7-9|TRBJ2-4|15|TRBD1|NA
TGTGCCAGCAGCCCAGCCACAGGGGGAATGAACATTCAGTACTTC
CASSPATGGMNIQYF
>TRBV7-9|TRBJ1-2|16|NA|few
TGTGCCAGCAGCTTTGGTTTTCGGGGGTGGACTATCGGCTACACCTTC
CASSFGFRGWTIGYTF
>TRBV5-1|TRBJ2-1|13|NA|many
TGCGCCAGCAGCCCGGGACGGGACAATGAGCAGTTCTTC
CASSPGRDNEQFF
>TRBV2|TRBJ2-5|14|NA|many
TGTGCCAGCAGTGAATCGGCGTCTCAAGAGACCCAGTACTTC
CASSESASQETQYF
>TRBV30|TRBJ1-4|16|NA|NA
TGTGCCTGGAGTGTACATCGGTTAGGGGAGACTGAAAAACTGTTTTTT
CAWSVHRLGETEKLFF
>TRBV5-1|TRBJ2-1|11|TRBD1|few
TGCGCCAGCAGCGTTGACAGGGTAGAGTTCTTC
CASSVDRVEFF
>TRBV10-1|TRBJ2-2|17|TRBD1|NA
TGCGCCAGCAGTGAGTCGAGTTCGGGACAGTTCACCGGGGAGCTGTTTTTT
CASSESSSGQFTGELFF
>TRBV3-1|TRBJ2-7|15|TRBD2|many
TGTGCCAGCAGCCAAGCCGGGACTAGCCGAGGCGAGCAGTACTTC
CASSQAGTSRGEQYF
>TRBV11-2|TRBJ2-2|17|TRBD2|many
TGTGCCAGCATTCCCCCCGGGACTAGTATGAGCACCGGGGAGCTGTTTTTT
CASIPPGTSMSTGELFF